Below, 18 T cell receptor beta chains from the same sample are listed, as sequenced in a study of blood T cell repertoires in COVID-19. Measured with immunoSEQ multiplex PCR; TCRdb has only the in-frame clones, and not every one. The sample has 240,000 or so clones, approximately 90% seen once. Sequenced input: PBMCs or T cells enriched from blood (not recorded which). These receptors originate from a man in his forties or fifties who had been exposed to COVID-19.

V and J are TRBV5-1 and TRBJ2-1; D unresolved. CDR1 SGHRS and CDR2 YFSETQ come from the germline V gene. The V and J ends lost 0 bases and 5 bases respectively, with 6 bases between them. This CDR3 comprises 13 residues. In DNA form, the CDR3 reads TGCGCCAGCAGCTTGGGAGTTGACAATGAGCAGTTCTTC. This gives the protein CASSLGVDNEQFF.

The CDR3 region is CASSLELGEQFF. CDR3 in DNA: TGTGCCAGCAGTTTGGAGTTGGGTGAGCAGTTCTTC. The chain recombines TRBV12-3 or TRBV12-4 with TRBJ2-1; no clear D. The CDR3 spans 12 residues. Trimming cost V 3 bases and J 9 bases, with 9 bases left between them.

CDR3 sequence: CAISADRVGVYTEAFF. For the CDR3, the DNA is TGTGCCATCAGTGCGGACAGGGTCGGGGTGTACACTGAAGCTTTCTTT. J is TRBJ1-1 and V is TRBV10-3; 8 nucleotides align to TRBD1. The CDR3 spans 16 residues. CDR1 ENHRY and CDR2 SYGVKD come from the germline V gene. J lost 3 bases, V lost 4 bases, and 10 bases had no gene match.

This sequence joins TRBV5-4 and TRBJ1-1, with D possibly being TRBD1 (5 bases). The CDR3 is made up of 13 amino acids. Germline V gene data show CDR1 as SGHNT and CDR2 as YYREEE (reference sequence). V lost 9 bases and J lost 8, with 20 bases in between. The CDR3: CATDKGRGVEAFF. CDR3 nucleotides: TGTGCCACCGACAAGGGCCGGGGGGTGGAAGCTTTCTTT.

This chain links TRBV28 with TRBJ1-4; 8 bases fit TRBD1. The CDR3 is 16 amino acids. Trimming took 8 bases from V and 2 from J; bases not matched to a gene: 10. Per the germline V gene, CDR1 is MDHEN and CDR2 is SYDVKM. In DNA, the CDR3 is TGTGCCAGCGGATGGACAGGGAAACGGACTAATGAAAAACTGTTTTTT. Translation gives CASGWTGKRTNEKLFF.

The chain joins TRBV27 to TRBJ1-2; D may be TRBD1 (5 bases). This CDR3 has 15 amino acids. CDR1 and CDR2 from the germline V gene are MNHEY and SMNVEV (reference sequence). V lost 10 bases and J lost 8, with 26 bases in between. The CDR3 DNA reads TGTGCCACCAAAGAGGTAGGGGCCCTTTGGGAAGGCTACACCTTC. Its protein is CATKEVGALWEGYTF.

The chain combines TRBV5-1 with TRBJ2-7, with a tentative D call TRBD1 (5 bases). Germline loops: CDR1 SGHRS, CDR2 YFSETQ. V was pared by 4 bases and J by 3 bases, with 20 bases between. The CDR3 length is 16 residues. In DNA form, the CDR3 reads TGCGCCAGCAGCCCCAAGCCCCGGACACCAGGCTACGAGCAGTACTTC. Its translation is CASSPKPRTPGYEQYF.

For the CDR3, the DNA is TGTGCCAGCAGTTCCCTAACTAGCGGGAAAGTCTCTGGGGCCAACGTCCTGACTTTC. This encodes CASSSLTSGKVSGANVLTF. The rearrangement uses TRBV28 and TRBJ2-6; 10 bases align to TRBD2. Germline values: CDR1 MDHEN, CDR2 SYDVKM. The CDR3 is 19 residues long. V shed 4 bases, J shed 0 bases, and the junction held 9 bases outside the gene matches.

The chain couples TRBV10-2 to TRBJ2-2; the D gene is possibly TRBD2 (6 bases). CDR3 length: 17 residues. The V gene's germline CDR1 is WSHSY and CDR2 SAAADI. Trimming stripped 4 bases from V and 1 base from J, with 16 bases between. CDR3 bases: TGCGCCAGCAGTGGGTCGACCGGGACTCGGAACACCGGGGAGCTGTTTTTT. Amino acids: CASSGSTGTRNTGELFF.

CDR3 in amino acids: CASSPEPGSYNEQFF. The CDR3 region has the DNA TGCGCCAGCAGTCCTGAACCAGGGTCCTACAATGAGCAGTTCTTC. This sequence joins TRBV5-1 and TRBJ2-1; tentative D call: TRBD1 (5 bases). Germline-derived CDR1 and CDR2 are SGHRS and YFSETQ. The CDR3 totals 15 residues. V shed 5 bases and J shed 1 base, with 13 bases lying between them.

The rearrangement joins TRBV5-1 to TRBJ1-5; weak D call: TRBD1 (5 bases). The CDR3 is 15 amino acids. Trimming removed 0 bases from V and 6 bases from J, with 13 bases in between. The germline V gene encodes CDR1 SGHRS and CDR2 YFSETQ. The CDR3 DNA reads TGCGCCAGCAGCTTGGAAGGGACCGGGAGTCAGCCCCAGCATTTT. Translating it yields CASSLEGTGSQPQHF. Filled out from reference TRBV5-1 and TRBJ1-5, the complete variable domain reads KAGVTQTPRYLIKTRGQQVTLSCSPISGHRSVSWYQQTPGQGLQFLFEYFSETQRNKGNFPGRFSGRQFSNSRSEMNVSTLELGDSALYLCASSLEGTGSQPQHFGDGTRLSIL.

The DNA for the CDR3 is TGTGCCAGTAGTATTGGGGGTCCTGGACAGGTTAATCAGCCCCAGCATTTT. The encoded protein is CASSIGGPGQVNQPQHF. The rearrangement links TRBV19 to TRBJ1-5, with 7 bases that match TRBD1. V was clipped by 3 bases and J by 4 bases; unmatched bases: 12. The CDR3 totals 17 residues. CDR1 LNHDA and CDR2 SQIVND come from the germline V gene (reference sequence).

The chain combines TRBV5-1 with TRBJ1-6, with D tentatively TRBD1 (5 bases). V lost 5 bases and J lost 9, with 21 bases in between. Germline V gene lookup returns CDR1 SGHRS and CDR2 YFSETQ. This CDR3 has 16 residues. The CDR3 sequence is CASSRSFAGMSSPLHF. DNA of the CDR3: TGCGCCAGCAGTCGGTCCTTTGCAGGGATGAGTTCACCCCTCCACTTT.

In DNA form, the CDR3 reads TGTGCCAGCAGCCAAAGGCTGGGACAGAACTATGGCTACACCTTC. Amino acids: CASSQRLGQNYGYTF. This rearrangement joins TRBV3-1 (or the pseudogene TRBV3-2) to TRBJ1-2; 7 positions match TRBD1. The CDR3 consists of 15 residues. From germline, CDR1 is LGHDT and CDR2 YNNKEL (reference sequence). The V segment lost 2 bases and the J segment 2 bases; nucleotides outside the gene matches: 5.

The CDR3 coding sequence is TGTGCCTGGAGTGTAGGAAACAGCCAAGAGACCCAGTACTTC. This encodes CAWSVGNSQETQYF. The chain couples TRBV30 to TRBJ2-5; D unresolved. The CDR3 has 14 residues. The germline gives CDR1 GTSNPN, CDR2 SVGIG (reference sequence). The V end lost 0 bases, the J end lost 1 base, and 9 bases lay between the germline ends.

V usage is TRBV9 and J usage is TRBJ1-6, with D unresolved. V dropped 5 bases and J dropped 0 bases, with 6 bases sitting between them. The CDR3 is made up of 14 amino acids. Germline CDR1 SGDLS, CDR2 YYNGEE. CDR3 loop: CASRASSYNSPLHF. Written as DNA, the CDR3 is TGTGCCAGCAGGGCTAGCTCCTATAATTCACCCCTCCACTTT.

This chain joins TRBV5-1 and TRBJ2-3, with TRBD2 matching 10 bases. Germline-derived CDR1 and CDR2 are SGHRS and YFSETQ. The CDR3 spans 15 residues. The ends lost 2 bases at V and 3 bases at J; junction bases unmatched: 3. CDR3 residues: CASSLTSGETDTQYF. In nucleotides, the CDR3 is TGCGCCAGCAGCTTAACTAGCGGGGAGACAGATACGCAGTATTTT.

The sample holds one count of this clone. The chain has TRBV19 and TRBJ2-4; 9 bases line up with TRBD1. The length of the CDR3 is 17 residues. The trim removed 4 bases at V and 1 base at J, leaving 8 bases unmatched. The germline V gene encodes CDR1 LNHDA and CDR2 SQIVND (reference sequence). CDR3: CASSTPGQGLAKNIQYF. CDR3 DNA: TGTGCCAGTAGTACCCCGGGACAGGGCCTGGCCAAAAACATTCAGTACTTC.